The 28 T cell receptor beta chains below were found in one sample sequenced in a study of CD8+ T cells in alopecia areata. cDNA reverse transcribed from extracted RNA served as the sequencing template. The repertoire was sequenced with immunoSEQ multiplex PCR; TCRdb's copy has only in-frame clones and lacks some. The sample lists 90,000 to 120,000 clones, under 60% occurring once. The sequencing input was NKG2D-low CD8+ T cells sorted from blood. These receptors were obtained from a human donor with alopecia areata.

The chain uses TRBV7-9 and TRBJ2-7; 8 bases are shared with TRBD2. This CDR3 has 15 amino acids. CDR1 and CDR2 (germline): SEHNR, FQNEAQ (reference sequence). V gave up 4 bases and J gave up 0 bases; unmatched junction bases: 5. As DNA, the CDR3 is TGTGCCAGCAGCTCAACCGGGACTAGCTCCTACGAGCAGTACTTC. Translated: CASSSTGTSSYEQYF.

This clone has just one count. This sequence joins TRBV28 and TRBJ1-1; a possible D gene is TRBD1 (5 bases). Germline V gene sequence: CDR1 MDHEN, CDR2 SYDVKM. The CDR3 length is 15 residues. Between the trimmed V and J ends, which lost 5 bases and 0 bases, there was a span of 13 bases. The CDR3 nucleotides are TGTGCCAGCAGTGTATCAAAAGGGGTGAACACTGAAGCTTTCTTT. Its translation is CASSVSKGVNTEAFF. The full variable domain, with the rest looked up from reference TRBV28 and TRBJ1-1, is DVKVTQSSRYLVKRTGEKVFLECVQDMDHENMFWYRQDPGLGLRLIYFSYDVKMKEKGDIPEGYSVSREKKERFSLILESASTNQTSMYLCASSVSKGVNTEAFFGQGTRLTVV.

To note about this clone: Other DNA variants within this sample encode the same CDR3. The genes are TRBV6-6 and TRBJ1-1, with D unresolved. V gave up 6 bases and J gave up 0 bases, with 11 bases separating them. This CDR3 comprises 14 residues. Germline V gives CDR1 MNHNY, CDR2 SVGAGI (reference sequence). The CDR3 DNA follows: TGTGCCAGCAGCCTTCTAGGCGTGAACACTGAAGCTTTCTTT. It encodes CASSLLGVNTEAFF.

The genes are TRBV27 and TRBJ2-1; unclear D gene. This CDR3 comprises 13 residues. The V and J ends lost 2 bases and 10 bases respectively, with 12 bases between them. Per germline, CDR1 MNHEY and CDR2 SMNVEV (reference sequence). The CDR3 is CASSLGVGNEQFF. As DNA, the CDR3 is TGTGCCAGCAGTTTAGGGGTGGGCAACGAGCAGTTCTTC.

CDR3 region: CASRETSGPYEQYF. The CDR3 DNA is TGCGCCAGCAGGGAGACTAGCGGGCCGTACGAGCAGTACTTC. The V and J genes are TRBV5-1 and TRBJ2-7; 10 nucleotides agree with TRBD2. J lost 4 bases, V lost 5 bases, and 6 bases had no gene match. The CDR3 consists of 14 residues. Germline V gene lookup returns CDR1 SGHRS and CDR2 YFSETQ.

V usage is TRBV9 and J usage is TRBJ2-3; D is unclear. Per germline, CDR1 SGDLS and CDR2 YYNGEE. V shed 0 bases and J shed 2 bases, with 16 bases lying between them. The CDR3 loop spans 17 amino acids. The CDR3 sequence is CASSVGFGRIYTDTQYF. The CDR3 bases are TGTGCCAGCAGCGTAGGGTTTGGGCGGATCTACACAGATACGCAGTATTTT.

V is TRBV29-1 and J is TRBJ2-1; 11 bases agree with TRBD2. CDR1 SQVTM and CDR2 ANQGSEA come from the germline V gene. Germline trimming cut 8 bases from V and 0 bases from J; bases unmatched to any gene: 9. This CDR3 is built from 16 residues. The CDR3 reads CSSVGLAGGSYNEQFF. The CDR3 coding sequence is TGCAGCTCTGTCGGGCTAGCGGGGGGCTCCTACAATGAGCAGTTCTTC.

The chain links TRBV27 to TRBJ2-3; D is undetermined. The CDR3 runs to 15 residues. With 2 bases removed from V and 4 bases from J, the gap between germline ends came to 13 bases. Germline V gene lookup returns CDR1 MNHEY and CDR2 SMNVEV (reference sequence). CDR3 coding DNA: TGTGCCAGCAGTTTAAGTCTGAGAAGTGCAGATACGCAGTATTTT. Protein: CASSLSLRSADTQYF.

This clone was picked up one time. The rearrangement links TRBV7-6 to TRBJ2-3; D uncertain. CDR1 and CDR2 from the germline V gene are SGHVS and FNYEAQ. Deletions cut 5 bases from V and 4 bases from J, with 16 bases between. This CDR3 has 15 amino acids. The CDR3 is CASSTQQRWSDTQYF. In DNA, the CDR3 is TGTGCCAGCAGCACTCAACAGCGTTGGTCAGATACGCAGTATTTT.

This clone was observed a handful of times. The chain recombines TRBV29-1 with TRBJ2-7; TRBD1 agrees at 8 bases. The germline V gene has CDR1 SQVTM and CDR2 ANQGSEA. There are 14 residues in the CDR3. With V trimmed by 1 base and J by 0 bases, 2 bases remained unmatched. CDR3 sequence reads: CSVEGGTGSYEQYF. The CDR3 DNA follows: TGCAGCGTTGAAGGGGGGACAGGCTCCTACGAGCAGTACTTC.

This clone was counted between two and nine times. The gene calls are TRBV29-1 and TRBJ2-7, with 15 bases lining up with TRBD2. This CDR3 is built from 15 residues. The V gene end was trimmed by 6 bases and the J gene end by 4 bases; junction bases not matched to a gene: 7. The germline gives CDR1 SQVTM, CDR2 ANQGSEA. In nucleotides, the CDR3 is TGCAGCGTAGAGGGACTAGCGGGAGGAGATTACGAGCAGTACTTC. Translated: CSVEGLAGGDYEQYF.

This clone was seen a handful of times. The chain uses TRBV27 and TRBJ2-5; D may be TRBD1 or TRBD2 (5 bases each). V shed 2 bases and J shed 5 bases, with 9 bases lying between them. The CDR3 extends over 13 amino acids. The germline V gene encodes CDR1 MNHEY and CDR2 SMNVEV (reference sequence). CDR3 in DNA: TGTGCCAGCAGTTTAAGCTGGGGGGAGACCCAGTACTTC. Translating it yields CASSLSWGETQYF.

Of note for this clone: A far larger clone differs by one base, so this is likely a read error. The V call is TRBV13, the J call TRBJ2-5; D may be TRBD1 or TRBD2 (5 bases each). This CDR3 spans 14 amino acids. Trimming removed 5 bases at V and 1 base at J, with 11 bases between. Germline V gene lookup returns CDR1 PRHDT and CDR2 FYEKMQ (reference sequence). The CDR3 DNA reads TGTGCCAGCAGCCCTTGGGACGTCCAAGAGACCCAGTACTTC. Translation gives CASSPWDVQETQYF.

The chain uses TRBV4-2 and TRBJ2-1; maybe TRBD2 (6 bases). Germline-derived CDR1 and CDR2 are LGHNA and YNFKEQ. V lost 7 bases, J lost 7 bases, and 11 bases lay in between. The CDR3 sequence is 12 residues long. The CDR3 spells CASMEGVNEQFF. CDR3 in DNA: TGTGCCAGCATGGAGGGCGTTAATGAGCAGTTCTTC.

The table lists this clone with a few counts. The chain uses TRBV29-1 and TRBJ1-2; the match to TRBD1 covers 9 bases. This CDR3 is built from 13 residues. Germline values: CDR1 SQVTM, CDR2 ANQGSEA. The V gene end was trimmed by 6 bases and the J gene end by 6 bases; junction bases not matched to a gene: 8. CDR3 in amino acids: CSVTLTGGDGYTF. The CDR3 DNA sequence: TGCAGCGTCACCCTAACAGGGGGCGATGGCTACACCTTC.

CDR3 coding DNA: TGTGCCAGCAAGGGGGGGCCACAAGAGACCCAGTACTTC. Translated: CASKGGPQETQYF. The rearrangement uses TRBV14 and TRBJ2-5; TRBD2 might be the D (7 bases). The CDR3 length is 13 residues. Trimming left V 7 bases short and J 2 bases short, with 11 bases between. Germline loops: CDR1 SGHDN, CDR2 FVKESK.

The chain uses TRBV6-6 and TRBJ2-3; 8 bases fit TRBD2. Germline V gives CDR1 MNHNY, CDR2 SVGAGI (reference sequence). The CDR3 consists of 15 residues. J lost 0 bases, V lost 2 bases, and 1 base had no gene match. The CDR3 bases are TGTGCCAGCAGTTACACGGGAGGGAGCACAGATACGCAGTATTTT. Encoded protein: CASSYTGGSTDTQYF.

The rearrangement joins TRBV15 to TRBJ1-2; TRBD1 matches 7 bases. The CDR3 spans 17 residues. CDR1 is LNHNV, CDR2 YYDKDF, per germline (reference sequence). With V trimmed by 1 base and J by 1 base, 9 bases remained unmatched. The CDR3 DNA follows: TGTGCCACCAGCAGAGTACAGGGGACAGCGATTAACTATGGCTACACCTTC. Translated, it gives CATSRVQGTAINYGYTF.

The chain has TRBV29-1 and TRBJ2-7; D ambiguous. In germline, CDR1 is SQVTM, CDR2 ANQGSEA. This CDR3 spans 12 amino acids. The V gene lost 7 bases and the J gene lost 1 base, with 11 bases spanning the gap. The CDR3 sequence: CSAARGSYEQYF. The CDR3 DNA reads TGCAGCGCCGCCCGCGGATCCTACGAGCAGTACTTC.

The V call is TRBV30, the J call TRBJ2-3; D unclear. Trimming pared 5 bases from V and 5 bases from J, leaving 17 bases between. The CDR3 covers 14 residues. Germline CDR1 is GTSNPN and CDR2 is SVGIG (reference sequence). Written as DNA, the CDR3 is TGTGCCTGGGCCTCCCCCAGACACGTAGATACGCAGTATTTT. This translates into CAWASPRHVDTQYF.

CDR3 region: CASSPGLGTGELFF. The DNA for the CDR3 is TGTGCCAGCAGTCCCGGACTGGGCACCGGGGAGCTGTTTTTT. The chain carries TRBV11-2 and TRBJ2-2; D is possibly TRBD2 (5 bases). CDR3 length: 14 amino acids. Germline V CDR1 and CDR2: SGHAT, FQNNGV. Trimming shortened V by 6 bases and J by 4 bases, and 12 bases separated the two germline ends.

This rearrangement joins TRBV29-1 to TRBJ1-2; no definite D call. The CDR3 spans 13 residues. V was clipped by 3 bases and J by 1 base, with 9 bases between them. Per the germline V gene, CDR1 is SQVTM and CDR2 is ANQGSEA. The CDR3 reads CSVEPQSNYGYTF. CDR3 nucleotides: TGCAGCGTTGAGCCACAGAGTAACTATGGCTACACCTTC.

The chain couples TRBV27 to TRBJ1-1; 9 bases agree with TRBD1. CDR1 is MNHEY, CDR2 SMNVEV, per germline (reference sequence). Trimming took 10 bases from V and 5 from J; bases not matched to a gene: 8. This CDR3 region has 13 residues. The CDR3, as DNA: TGTGCCACCTCCACAGGGGGCTGGACTGAAGCTTTCTTT. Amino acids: CATSTGGWTEAFF.

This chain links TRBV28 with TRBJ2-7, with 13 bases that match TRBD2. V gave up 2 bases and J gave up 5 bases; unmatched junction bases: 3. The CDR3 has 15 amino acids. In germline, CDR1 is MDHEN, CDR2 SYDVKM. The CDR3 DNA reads TGTGCCAGCAGTTTAAGGACTAGCGGGAGCCACGAGCAGTACTTC. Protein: CASSLRTSGSHEQYF. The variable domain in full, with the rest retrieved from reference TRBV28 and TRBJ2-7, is DVKVTQSSRYLVKRTGEKVFLECVQDMDHENMFWYRQDPGLGLRLIYFSYDVKMKEKGDIPEGYSVSREKKERFSLILESASTNQTSMYLCASSLRTSGSHEQYFGPGTRLTVT.

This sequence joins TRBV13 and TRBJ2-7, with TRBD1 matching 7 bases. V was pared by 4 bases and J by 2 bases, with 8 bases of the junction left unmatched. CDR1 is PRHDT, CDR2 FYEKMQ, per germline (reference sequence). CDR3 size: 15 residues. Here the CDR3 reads CASSSQDRSPYEQYF. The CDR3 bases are TGTGCCAGCAGCTCTCAGGACAGGAGCCCCTACGAGCAGTACTTC.

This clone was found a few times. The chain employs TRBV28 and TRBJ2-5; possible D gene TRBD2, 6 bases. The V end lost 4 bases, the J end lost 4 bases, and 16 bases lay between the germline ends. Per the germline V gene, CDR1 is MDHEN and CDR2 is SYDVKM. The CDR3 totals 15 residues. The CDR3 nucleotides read TGTGCCAGCAGTTCTTTAGCGGTTCTGGGAGAGACCCAGTACTTC. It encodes CASSSLAVLGETQYF.

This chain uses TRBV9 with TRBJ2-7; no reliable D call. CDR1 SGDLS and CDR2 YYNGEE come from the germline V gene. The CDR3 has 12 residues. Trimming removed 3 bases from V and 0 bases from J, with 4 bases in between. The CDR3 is CASSGSSYEQYF. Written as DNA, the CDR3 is TGTGCCAGCAGCGGAAGCTCCTACGAGCAGTACTTC.

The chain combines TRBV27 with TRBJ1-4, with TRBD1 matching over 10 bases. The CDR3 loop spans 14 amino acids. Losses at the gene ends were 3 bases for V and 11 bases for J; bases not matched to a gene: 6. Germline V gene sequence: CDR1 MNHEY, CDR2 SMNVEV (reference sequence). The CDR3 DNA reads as TGTGCCAGCAGTTTGCGGACAGGGGGGTTCAAACTGTTTTTT. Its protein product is CASSLRTGGFKLFF.